These 15 T cell receptor beta chains originate from one sample sequenced in a study of T cell changes during pregnancy in multiple sclerosis. TCRdb's copy holds only in-frame clones and misses some; the assay was immunoSEQ multiplex PCR. This sample has about 40,000 clones, with around 93% found just once. The source material was CD4+ T cells from peripheral blood mononuclear cells, sampled before pregnancy. These receptors all come from a female donor with multiple sclerosis, enrolled in a pregnancy study.

The chain links TRBV19 to TRBJ2-1; 11 bases are a match to TRBD1. Germline V lookup: CDR1 LNHDA, CDR2 SQIVND (reference sequence). V was clipped by 9 bases and J by 8 bases; unmatched bases: 6. The CDR3 covers 13 residues. The DNA of the CDR3 is TGTGCCAGCCGGGACAGGGGGTTTTATGAGCAGTTCTTC. Amino acids: CASRDRGFYEQFF.

In its sample, this clone was seen a few times. The rearrangement links TRBV5-4 to TRBJ2-5; TRBD1 might be the D (7 bases). CDR3 length: 15 amino acids. V was shortened by 1 base and J by 5 bases, with 15 bases between the two germline ends. Germline assignment: CDR1 SGHNT and CDR2 YYREEE (reference sequence). CDR3 DNA: TGTGCCAGCAGCTTGTCCAGGGGGGCTGGGGAGACCCAGTACTTC. Translation gives CASSLSRGAGETQYF.

The V call is TRBV4-2, the J call TRBJ1-2; TRBD1 might be the D (6 bases). The CDR3 runs to 15 residues. Between the trimmed V and J ends, which lost 1 base and 8 bases, there was a span of 17 bases. Looked up from germline, CDR1 is LGHNA and CDR2 is YNFKEQ. The CDR3 protein is CASSQAGGQPRGYTF. The DNA for the CDR3 is TGTGCCAGCAGCCAAGCTGGAGGACAGCCAAGGGGCTACACCTTC.

This rearrangement joins TRBV9 to TRBJ2-3; TRBD1 is a possible D gene (6 bases). Germline V lookup: CDR1 SGDLS, CDR2 YYNGEE. The CDR3 extends over 14 amino acids. V lost 4 bases to trimming and J lost 3 bases, with 12 bases between them. In nucleotides, the CDR3 is TGTGCCAGCAGCCTGAGACAGGAAACAGATACGCAGTATTTT. Protein: CASSLRQETDTQYF.

The chain carries TRBV13 and TRBJ2-2; 7 positions agree with TRBD2. Unmatched junction bases numbered 0, after V lost 4 bases and J lost 7 bases. The CDR3 loop spans 12 amino acids. Germline V gene lookup returns CDR1 PRHDT and CDR2 FYEKMQ (reference sequence). The CDR3 loop reads CASSSGGGELFF. Written as DNA, the CDR3 is TGTGCCAGCAGCTCGGGAGGCGGGGAGCTGTTTTTT.

V gene TRBV18 combines with J gene TRBJ1-6; TRBD1 agrees at 7 bases. The length of the CDR3 is 16 residues. V was pared by 3 bases and J by 8 bases, with 10 bases of the junction left unmatched. Germline CDR1 reads KGHSH; CDR2 reads LQKENI. CDR3 in amino acids: CASSPRDRITYSPLHF. CDR3 coding DNA: TGTGCCAGCTCACCTAGGGACAGAATTACCTATTCACCCCTCCACTTT.

J is TRBJ1-2 and V is TRBV30; 7 positions agree with TRBD1. The CDR3 length is 13 residues. The V gene's germline CDR1 is GTSNPN and CDR2 SVGIG (reference sequence). The V gene end was trimmed by 3 bases and the J gene end by 8 bases; junction bases not matched to a gene: 9. The CDR3 nucleotides read TGTGCCTGGAGGGGGGAACAGGGGAGCGGCTACACCTTC. This sequence encodes CAWRGEQGSGYTF.

V gene TRBV5-1 combines with J gene TRBJ2-3; 7 positions match TRBD2. V dropped 5 bases and J dropped 4; count of bases not matched to a gene: 10. Germline V lookup: CDR1 SGHRS, CDR2 YFSETQ. This CDR3 is 15 amino acids long. The CDR3 nucleotides are TGCGCCAGCAGTCCCAGGCCGGGGGGATCAGATACGCAGTATTTT. It specifies CASSPRPGGSDTQYF.

The chain uses TRBV9 and TRBJ1-4, with a tentative D call TRBD1 (5 bases). The germline CDR1 and CDR2 sequences are SGDLS and YYNGEE. Trimming cost V 3 bases and J 6 bases, with 9 bases left between them. The CDR3 covers 13 residues. CDR3: CASSATAYEKLFF. In DNA, the CDR3 is TGTGCCAGCAGCGCGACAGCTTATGAAAAACTGTTTTTT.

The rearrangement joins TRBV7-9 to TRBJ1-6; D is uncertain. Trimming took off 8 bases at V and 8 bases at J, with 7 bases between the two ends. This CDR3 has 11 amino acids. In germline, CDR1 is SEHNR, CDR2 FQNEAQ (reference sequence). CDR3 nucleotides: TGTGCCAGCCGCGGGGATTCACCCCTCCACTTT. Protein product: CASRGDSPLHF.

This clone was recorded only once. The chain employs TRBV5-4 and TRBJ1-2, with TRBD1 matching over 7 bases. Germline V gene sequence: CDR1 SGHNT, CDR2 YYREEE (reference sequence). J lost 2 bases, V lost 0 bases, and 10 bases had no gene match. The CDR3 loop spans 17 amino acids. CDR3 amino acids: CASSLGRHPTGNYGYTF. The CDR3 nucleotides read TGTGCCAGCAGCTTGGGCCGTCACCCGACAGGGAACTATGGCTACACCTTC.

This chain links TRBV13 with TRBJ1-2; 7 bases agree with TRBD1. Germline V gene sequence: CDR1 PRHDT, CDR2 FYEKMQ (reference sequence). V shed 0 bases and J 0 bases; nucleotides not matched to a gene: 4. This CDR3 has 16 residues. The CDR3 sequence is CASSLGRDRANYGYTF. CDR3 DNA: TGTGCCAGCAGCTTAGGGCGGGACAGAGCTAACTATGGCTACACCTTC.

This clone appeared a few times. The J gene is TRBJ2-1, the V gene TRBV5-1, with D perhaps matching TRBD2 (6 bases). V gave up 3 bases and J gave up 2 bases, with 18 bases separating them. Germline V lookup: CDR1 SGHRS, CDR2 YFSETQ. The CDR3 loop spans 17 amino acids. CDR3 sequence reads: CASSSSESGLTYNEQFF. The CDR3 coding sequence is TGCGCCAGCAGCTCGAGTGAGTCGGGACTTACCTACAATGAGCAGTTCTTC.

DNA for the CDR3: TGTGCCAGCAGCTCCCCCCTCATTCCAGCGGGGGCCACAGATACGCAGTATTTT. Encoded protein: CASSSPLIPAGATDTQYF. The V gene is TRBV7-2, the J gene TRBJ2-3, with 8 bases matching TRBD2. CDR1 is SGHTA and CDR2 is FQGNSA in the germline V gene. There are 18 residues in the CDR3. The J segment lost 2 bases and the V segment lost 4 bases, leaving 14 bases of the junction unmatched.

J is TRBJ1-1 and V is TRBV7-9, with D possibly being TRBD1 (5 bases). Looked up from germline, CDR1 is SEHNR and CDR2 is FQNEAQ (reference sequence). The germline V and J ends were trimmed by 4 bases and 0 bases, with 18 bases remaining between them. This CDR3 spans 17 amino acids. This chain's CDR3 is CASSSPGGTTMNTEAFF. The CDR3, as DNA: TGTGCCAGCAGCTCCCCGGGCGGGACCACAATGAACACTGAAGCTTTCTTT.